The 10 T cell receptor beta chains in this list originate from one sample, sequenced in a study of a mutant IDH1 vaccine in newly diagnosed glioma. Assay: immunoSEQ multiplex PCR; the TCRdb copy retains only in-frame clones and omits some. The data show 60,000 to 75,000 clones, 75% to 85% seen once. Time point here: baseline, week 1 (first vaccination visit). Sample treatment: pre-vaccination baseline after standard-of-care therapy. The sequencing here drew on PBMCs, taken from a glioma patient treated with radiotherapy, temozolomide or both. The receptors originated from a man between 50 and 59 years old with glioma.

The genes are TRBV7-9 and TRBJ2-7; perhaps TRBD2 as D (5 bases). The germline V and J ends were trimmed by 2 bases and 5 bases, with 7 bases remaining between them. Germline CDR1 and CDR2: SEHNR and FQNEAQ (reference sequence). The CDR3 runs 12 residues. CDR3 sequence: CASSLTRDEQYF. CDR3 sequence (DNA): TGTGCCAGCAGCTTAACGCGGGACGAGCAGTACTTC.

The chain combines TRBV9 with TRBJ2-6; 12 bases line up with TRBD2. Germline values: CDR1 SGDLS, CDR2 YYNGEE. The CDR3 totals 18 residues. Germline trimming cut 3 bases from V and 1 base from J; bases unmatched to any gene: 5. The CDR3 region is CASSDRLAGESGANVLTF. CDR3 nucleotides: TGTGCCAGCAGCGACCGACTAGCGGGGGAATCTGGGGCCAACGTCCTGACTTTC.

The V call is TRBV27, the J call TRBJ2-1, with 10 bases aligning to TRBD2. Trimming took 4 bases from V and 6 from J; bases not matched to a gene: 9. The CDR3 is 16 amino acids. Germline CDR1 is MNHEY and CDR2 is SMNVEV (reference sequence). CDR3 DNA: TGTGCCAGCAGTTCCGGAGCGGGGGGGCCAAGCAATGAGCAGTTCTTC. Protein sequence: CASSSGAGGPSNEQFF.

The V and J genes are TRBV5-1 and TRBJ1-6; possible D gene TRBD1, 5 bases. V gave up 2 bases and J gave up 8 bases, with 14 bases separating them. The germline V gene has CDR1 SGHRS and CDR2 YFSETQ. The CDR3 runs 15 residues. The CDR3 coding sequence is TGCGCCAGCAGCTTAACAGGAATTGGGGATTCACCCCTCCACTTT. Translated, it gives CASSLTGIGDSPLHF.

The genes are TRBV15 and TRBJ2-1; the match to TRBD1 covers 8 bases. The CDR3 has 15 residues. V trimming: 6 bases; J trimming: 2 bases; junction bases outside the gene matches: 6. Germline V CDR1 and CDR2: LNHNV, YYDKDF (reference sequence). The CDR3 DNA follows: TGTGCCACCAGAGAAGGGACAGGTGCCTACAATGAGCAGTTCTTC. It is translated as CATREGTGAYNEQFF.

This sequence joins TRBV10-3 and TRBJ1-4, with 7 bases identical to TRBD1. The CDR3 runs 16 residues. V was pared by 0 bases and J by 5 bases, with 6 bases of the junction left unmatched. Germline loops: CDR1 ENHRY, CDR2 SYGVKD. The CDR3 nucleotides are TGTGCCATCAGTGAGTCGCGGGCAGGGGGGAATGAAAAACTGTTTTTT. This encodes CAISESRAGGNEKLFF.

This chain uses TRBV5-4 with TRBJ2-3; D gene uncertain. Trimming stripped 1 base from V and 7 bases from J, with 4 bases between. Germline CDR1 SGHNT, CDR2 YYREEE (reference sequence). This CDR3 contains 11 residues. Here the CDR3 reads CASSLRNTQYF. The CDR3, as DNA: TGTGCCAGCAGCTTGAGGAATACGCAGTATTTT.

This chain links TRBV6-4 with TRBJ1-5; tentatively, D is TRBD1 (5 bases). The CDR3 runs to 11 residues. The V end was cut by 6 bases, the J end by 9 bases, with 9 bases between. The germline V gene has CDR1 MRHNA and CDR2 SNTAGT. CDR3 nucleotide sequence: TGTGCCAGCAGGGGGGGTCGGCCCCAGCATTTT. Protein: CASRGGRPQHF.

The chain joins TRBV7-9 to TRBJ2-7, with D tentatively TRBD1 (6 bases). CDR3 size: 18 residues. The germline V gene has CDR1 SEHNR and CDR2 FQNEAQ (reference sequence). Trimming stripped 5 bases from V and 2 bases from J, with 25 bases between. The CDR3 coding sequence is TGTGCCAGCAGCCCCTCCGGGGAACAGGGTTCAATAACCTACGAGCAGTACTTC. Translated: CASSPSGEQGSITYEQYF.

The chain carries TRBV12-5 and TRBJ1-1, with D tentatively TRBD1 (5 bases). Germline lookup yields CDR1 LGHNT and CDR2 FRNRAP. The V end lost 3 bases, the J end lost 4 bases, and 9 bases lay between the germline ends. The CDR3 is 13 amino acids. CDR3 sequence reads: CASGLWGTTEAFF. DNA of the CDR3: TGTGCTAGTGGTTTATGGGGGACCACTGAAGCTTTCTTT.